Only a few counts were recorded for the clone carrying this T cell receptor (beta chain). Ranging in age from about 6 to 90, the donors were healthy Caucasian individuals from Russia. The data stem from a study of blood T cells in healthy people across ages. Primed by a sample-barcoded 5' primer and a J-beta primer mix, a second PCR proceeded for about 7 to 12 cycles. Researchers report that each sample yielded at least 2.5 million CDR3-containing paired-end reads. TCRdb ran MiXCR on the 5' RACE reads and lists one entry per CDR3 protein. The sample includes some 1.6 million distinct CDR3 sequences, approximately 32% seen only once; the top ten take about 11%. This TCR came from a woman in her thirties in good health. Sequencing used blood.

The CDR3 DNA follows: TGCAGCGTTTCGAAGGGGGGCACTGAAGCTTTCTTT. Translated, it gives CSVSKGGTEAFF. The V and J genes are TRBV29-1 and TRBJ1-1; TRBD1 is a possible D gene (6 bases). Trimming removed 5 bases from V and 4 bases from J, with 11 bases in between. The CDR3 loop spans 12 amino acids. The germline V gene encodes CDR1 SQVTM and CDR2 ANQGSEA.